This T cell receptor beta chain came from a study of T-cell memory formation after mild COVID-19. This clonotype was found a few times. TCRdb redid the calling of the 5' RACE reads with MiXCR, one entry per CDR3 protein. This sample yields around 340,000 distinct CDR3 sequences, of which roughly 15% are seen a single time; approximately 21% belongs to the top ten. The sample was PBMCs or a T cell subset sorted from them (not recorded which). This clonotype originated in a man in his late teens or twenties who had mild COVID-19 (a few samples of this study predate the infection). Cell type and time point are not known.

Here the CDR3 reads CASRHTGFSEQYV. DNA of the CDR3: TGTGCCAGCAGACACACAGGATTTAGTGAGCAGTACGTC. The chain joins TRBV11-1 to TRBJ2-7; TRBD1 is a possible D gene (5 bases). The CDR3 has 13 amino acids. CDR1 is SGHAT and CDR2 is FQDESV in the germline V gene (reference sequence). The V end was cut by 6 bases, the J end by 7 bases, with 16 bases between.